This TCR beta chain was documented in a study of CD8+ T cells in alopecia areata. Isolated RNA was reverse transcribed into cDNA used as the sequencing template. The repertoire was sequenced with immunoSEQ multiplex PCR; TCRdb's copy has only in-frame clones and lacks some. The sample carries around 200,000 clones, around 58% recorded once. This clone appeared a few times. The treatment was: oral pan-JAK inhibitor, 5-10 mg twice daily. CDR1 and CDR2 (germline): SGHDT, YYEEEE. Trimming shortened V by 1 base and J by 3 bases, and 13 bases separated the two germline ends. There are 15 residues in the CDR3.

The specimen was CD8+ T cells sorted from blood, collected at week 24, from a patient treated with tofacitinib. The TCR originated in a human donor with alopecia areata. This chain links TRBV5-6 with TRBJ1-1; D may be TRBD1 (6 bases). The CDR3 loop is CASSLPPGVDTEAFF. CDR3 nucleotides: TGTGCCAGCAGCTTGCCCCCAGGGGTGGACACTGAAGCTTTCTTT.